This TCR beta chain was sequenced during a study of cytomegalovirus exposure and HLA in healthy donors. The CDR3 has 17 amino acids. The PCR had 60 Vbeta and 13 Jbeta primers. Libraries were prepared by immunoSEQ multiplex PCR; TCRdb keeps only in-frame clonotypes and omits some of them. The sample includes 100,000 to 150,000 clones, roughly 80% of them seen just once. The sequenced sample consisted of PBMCs. The TCR comes from a woman in her fifties or sixties in good health and CMV-seronegative. The genes are TRBV1 and TRBJ2-7; the table assigns TRBD2, which was not confirmed against the DNA. TRBV1 is marked as a pseudogene. The CDR3 region has the DNA TGCACCAGCAGCCAAGATACGCAGGGACTAGCGGAATACGAGCAGTACTTC. Its protein product is CTSSQDTQGLAEYEQYF.